These 8 T cell receptor beta chains originate from one sample sequenced in a study of T cell responses to AZD1222 COVID-19 vaccine. Profiling relied on immunoSEQ multiplex PCR, and the TCRdb table lists in-frame clones only, not all of them. The table includes under 170,000 clones, 80% to 95% detected once. Material: peripheral blood, obtained 28 days after the second AZD1222 dose. The source is an adult who received the AZD1222 COVID-19 vaccine.

V and J are TRBV7-9 and TRBJ1-4; D not resolved. From germline, CDR1 is SEHNR and CDR2 FQNEAQ (reference sequence). V lost 3 bases and J 8 bases, leaving 19 bases between the germline ends. This CDR3 is 16 amino acids long. Here the CDR3 DNA reads TGTGCCAGCAGCTTCGTACCTTATGGGCGGTACGAAAAACTGTTTTTT. This translates into CASSFVPYGRYEKLFF.

This chain joins TRBV2 and TRBJ2-7; TRBD2 aligns across 10 bases. Germline V gene data show CDR1 as SNHLY and CDR2 as FYNNEI. J lost 3 bases, V lost 6 bases, and 8 bases had no gene match. The CDR3 runs to 15 residues. The CDR3 here is CASSSSGRFFYEQYF. The CDR3 region has the DNA TGTGCCAGCAGCTCTAGCGGGAGATTTTTCTACGAGCAGTACTTC.

V and J are TRBV11-3 and TRBJ2-2; tentative D call: TRBD1 (5 bases). The V end was cut by 7 bases, the J end by 1 base, with 10 bases between. CDR3 size: 14 residues. CDR1 is SGHNT, CDR2 YENEEA, per germline. As DNA, the CDR3 is TGTGCCAGCAATGGCAGGGAGAACACCGGGGAGCTGTTTTTT. It encodes CASNGRENTGELFF.

The rearrangement joins TRBV9 to TRBJ1-5, with 10 bases fitting TRBD1. The V gene end was trimmed by 0 bases and the J gene end by 8 bases; junction bases not matched to a gene: 11. Germline V gives CDR1 SGDLS, CDR2 YYNGEE. This CDR3 region has 17 residues. The CDR3 DNA is TGTGCCAGCAGCGTAGGAGCGGGGGGACAGGGGTCTGAGCCCCAGCATTTT. Protein sequence: CASSVGAGGQGSEPQHF.

The chain combines TRBV25-1 with TRBJ2-5; D remains ambiguous. Between the trimmed V and J ends, which lost 1 base and 5 bases, there was a span of 8 bases. The length of the CDR3 is 13 residues. Germline CDR1 and CDR2: MGHDK and SYGVNS. The CDR3: CASSELRWETQYF. The CDR3 region has the DNA TGTGCCAGCAGTGAATTAAGGTGGGAGACCCAGTACTTC.

About this clone: The sample has other DNA sequences that encode this CDR3 too. The chain couples TRBV27 to TRBJ2-7; 12 bases map to TRBD2. CDR3 length equals 15 residues. After removal of 3 bases from V and 0 bases from J, the junction contained 0 bases not matched to a gene. Per the germline V gene, CDR1 is MNHEY and CDR2 is SMNVEV (reference sequence). The CDR3 protein is CASSLTSGSSYEQYF. The CDR3 coding sequence is TGTGCCAGCAGTTTGACTAGCGGGAGCTCCTACGAGCAGTACTTC.

J is TRBJ1-5 and V is TRBV3-1 (or the pseudogene TRBV3-2), with D tentatively TRBD1 (6 bases). Germline CDR1 LGHDT, CDR2 YNNKEL (reference sequence). The CDR3 runs to 13 residues. Trimming removed 1 base at V and 7 bases at J, with 8 bases between. This CDR3 is CASSQVRGQPQHF. The CDR3 bases are TGTGCCAGCAGCCAAGTAAGGGGGCAGCCCCAGCATTTT.

V and J are TRBV19 and TRBJ2-6; no definite D call. CDR1 is LNHDA, CDR2 SQIVND, per germline (reference sequence). Trimming removed 3 bases from V and 0 bases from J, with 9 bases in between. This CDR3 spans 16 amino acids. The CDR3 DNA follows: TGTGCCAGTAGTATGGGCCGGTCCTCTGGGGCCAACGTCCTGACTTTC. Translation: CASSMGRSSGANVLTF.